Listed here is a single T cell receptor beta chain. Germline V lookup: CDR1 GTSNPN, CDR2 SVGIG (reference sequence). V was clipped by 1 base and J by 10 bases, with 22 bases between them. The CDR3 spans 15 residues. The sample belongs to a study of cytomegalovirus exposure and HLA in healthy donors. The PCR made use of 60 Vbeta and 13 Jbeta primers. Using immunoSEQ multiplex PCR, the repertoire was profiled, and TCRdb retains in-frame clones only, with some absent. The data show around 130,000 clones, roughly 82% seen once. Source material: PBMCs. This chain connects TRBV30 to TRBJ1-1; a weak D match, TRBD1 (5 bases). The source is a woman aged 40 to 50 in good health and CMV-seropositive. The CDR3: CAWSDSEGPFARAFF. In nucleotides, the CDR3 is TGTGCCTGGAGTGACTCGGAGGGGCCCTTTGCGCGAGCTTTCTTT.